This T cell receptor (beta chain) was recorded in a study of PD-1 blockade in classical Hodgkin lymphoma. Points from the study as a whole: Nivolumab initiation under 1 year post-ASCT meant exclusion. Reports indicated that newly diagnosed patients had lower baseline TCR diversity than healthy donors did. CD4+ TCR diversity climbed significantly by C4D1, unlike CD8+ TCR diversity.

Each patient experienced a relapse that followed autologous stem cell transplantation, and brentuximab vedotin exposure varied. Of note for this clone: What it binds is not known.

The repertoire was sequenced with immunoSEQ multiplex PCR; TCRdb's copy has only in-frame clones and lacks some. The sample contains around 19,000 clones, around 69% of which appear only once. This sequence was found in a human donor with classical Hodgkin lymphoma. This material consisted of peripheral blood mononuclear cells (PBMCs), taken before the second cycle of nivolumab.

This CDR3 reads CASSLGRSSYNEQFF. CDR3 nucleotides: TGTGCCAGCAGCTTGGGGAGGAGCTCCTACAATGAGCAGTTCTTC. The chain uses TRBV5-6 and TRBJ2-1; D is possibly TRBD2 (5 bases). V lost 0 bases, J lost 0 bases, and 7 bases lay in between. The CDR3 has 15 residues. Germline CDR1 SGHDT, CDR2 YYEEEE. The full variable domain, in which reference TRBV5-6 and TRBJ2-1 provide the parts outside the CDR3, is DAGVTQSPTHLIKTRGQQVTLRCSPKSGHDTVSWYQQALGQGPQFIFQYYEEEERQRGNFPDRFSGHQFPNYSSELNVNALLLGDSALYLCASSLGRSSYNEQFFGPGTRLTVL.